This TCR beta chain derives from a study of T cell responses to AZD1222 COVID-19 vaccine. The V gene's germline CDR1 is MNHNS and CDR2 SASEGT. The CDR3 runs 15 residues. The V end lost 0 bases, the J end lost 7 bases, and 12 bases lay between the germline ends. Clones were sequenced by immunoSEQ multiplex PCR, and TCRdb holds only the in-frame ones, with some missing. The table records about 92,000 clones, around 84% of them present only once. Comments on this clone: Its antigen is currently unknown.

Study outcomes and limitations: Spike-specific TCRs gained breadth and depth after people received two AZD1222 doses. Baseline serology detected seropositivity in only six or seven AZD1222 recipients. Spike was spanned by vaccine-associated CD4 TCRs, which were dominant at 160-218 and 743-854. The donors showed a predominance of white British ancestry and of females, with possible underestimation of clonal diversity.

Sequenced material: peripheral blood, taken on day 0 of AZD1222 vaccination. The TCR was taken from an adult in good health. The chain links TRBV6-1 to TRBJ1-4; possibly TRBD1 for D (5 bases). CDR3 in amino acids: CASSEAGQVFEKLFF. In DNA form, the CDR3 reads TGTGCCAGCAGTGAAGCGGGGCAGGTATTTGAAAAACTGTTTTTT.